The clone carrying this TCR beta chain was observed a few times. The antigen remains unidentified. MiXCR was used by TCRdb to re-call the PCR reads. This table holds more than 12,000 clones, roughly 4% found once. The sample is drawn from a study of metastatic and nonmetastatic thyroid tumors. Trimming took 4 bases from V and 4 from J; bases not matched to a gene: 2. CDR1 is MNHGY and CDR2 is SVAAGI in the germline V gene. CDR3 length: 13 residues. Study results and caveats: Reportedly, malignant thyroid tumors had significantly higher TCR beta diversity than benign nodules, in blood and tumor.

No patient had received any treatment before thyroid surgery. Sequences were obtained from tumor tissue. The clonotype comes from a female donor with papillary thyroid cancer or a benign thyroid nodule (not recorded which). Some clones in this sample may be carry-over from other donors' samples. V and J are TRBV6-9 and TRBJ2-3; 7 bases map to TRBD2. CDR3 nucleotides: TGTGCCAGCAGTTCGACTAGCTCAGATACGCAGTATTTT. Protein sequence: CASSSTSSDTQYF.